A single sample is the source of the 22 T cell receptor beta chains below, sequenced in a study of spatial heterogeneity in lung cancer. Time point noted: sample taken at primary tumor resection. Using its own MiXCR run on the 5' RACE reads, TCRdb lists one record per CDR3 protein. The table includes 2,000 or so distinct CDR3 sequences, roughly 7% detected once. The material was normal lung tissue next to the tumor, obtained at surgery. The receptors were gathered from a female donor with early-stage non-small cell lung cancer.

Within the sample, this clonotype is large. The chain has TRBV6-2 or TRBV6-3 and TRBJ1-5, with D possibly matching TRBD1 (5 bases). V dropped 2 bases and J dropped 6 bases, with 8 bases sitting between them. This CDR3 comprises 13 residues. Germline assignment: CDR1 MNHEY and CDR2 SVGEGT. CDR3 region: CASSYQGSQPQHF. In DNA, the CDR3 is TGTGCCAGCAGTTACCAGGGATCTCAGCCCCAGCATTTT.

This clonotype is labeled as large. This chain joins TRBV13 and TRBJ2-1; 8 nucleotides agree with TRBD2. V gave up 3 bases and J gave up 8 bases; unmatched junction bases: 9. CDR1 and CDR2 from the germline V gene are PRHDT and FYEKMQ (reference sequence). The CDR3 sequence is 15 residues long. The CDR3 here is CASSFTGGAGDEQFF. CDR3 DNA sequence: TGTGCCAGCAGCTTCACCGGGGGGGCCGGGGATGAGCAGTTCTTC. The full variable domain, its missing parts supplied by reference TRBV13 and TRBJ2-1, is AAGVIQSPRHLIKEKRETATLKCYPIPRHDTVYWYQQGPGQDPQFLISFYEKMQSDKGSIPDRFSAQQFSDYHSELNMSSLELGDSALYFCASSFTGGAGDEQFFGPGTRLTVL.

This clonotype was seen ten or more times. This chain uses TRBV29-1 with TRBJ2-7; TRBD2 matches at 12 bases. The CDR3 sequence is 13 residues long. CDR1 SQVTM and CDR2 ANQGSEA come from the germline V gene. After removal of 6 bases from V and 6 bases from J, the junction contained 6 bases not matched to a gene. CDR3 sequence: CSVRGLAGREQYF. The CDR3 coding sequence is TGCAGCGTCCGAGGACTAGCGGGGCGCGAGCAGTACTTC.

On this clonotype itself: At one end the junction does not follow the germline gene, possibly because of a read error. This rearrangement joins TRBV7-2 to TRBJ1-6, with TRBD1 as a possible D gene (5 bases). Germline assignment: CDR1 SGHTA and CDR2 FQGNSA. The CDR3 consists of 14 residues. The CDR3 DNA follows: TGTCCCAGCAGCTTAGAGGAGGGGACTAGAACCCTCCACTTT. Protein product: CPSSLEEGTRTLHF.

This clonotype qualifies as medium-sized. The CDR3 bases are TGTGCCAGCAGTCCCCAGGCCTACGAGCAGTACTTC. This translates into CASSPQAYEQYF. The chain carries TRBV6-2 or TRBV6-3 and TRBJ2-7, with unresolved D. The CDR3 loop spans 12 amino acids. Germline CDR1 is MNHEY and CDR2 is SVGEGT. V lost 5 bases and J lost 2, with 7 bases in between.

Only a few counts were recorded for this clonotype. The rearrangement links TRBV29-1 to TRBJ2-5; 9 positions match TRBD1. Per the germline V gene, CDR1 is SQVTM and CDR2 is ANQGSEA. This CDR3 has 15 residues. Trimming removed 1 base from V and 5 bases from J; junction bases left unmatched: 8. The DNA for the CDR3 is TGCAGCGTTGAAGGGACAGGGGCATCTGGGGAGACCCAGTACTTC. Translating it yields CSVEGTGASGETQYF. Based on the CDR3 plus reference TRBV29-1 and TRBJ2-5, the full variable domain is SAVISQKPSRDICQRGTSLTIQCQVDSQVTMMFWYRQQPGQSLTLIATANQGSEATYESGFVIDKFPISRPNLTFSTLTVSNMSPEDSSIYLCSVEGTGASGETQYFGPGTRLLVL.

This clonotype is classed as medium-sized. The chain links TRBV6-5 to TRBJ2-7; 7 nucleotides line up with TRBD1. V dropped 7 bases and J dropped 5; count of bases not matched to a gene: 14. CDR1 and CDR2 from the germline V gene are MNHEY and SVGAGI. The CDR3 contains 15 residues. CDR3 coding DNA: TGTGCCAGCAAGATACAGGGGTCGGATCGCCACGAGCAGTACTTC. Translated: CASKIQGSDRHEQYF.

By frequency in the sample, this clonotype is medium-sized (0.01 to 0.1%). For the CDR3, the DNA is TGTGCCAGCAGCTCCCTTCCCAGCCGCGACAGGAGCTCCTACGAGCAGTACTTC. The encoded protein is CASSSLPSRDRSSYEQYF. This chain links TRBV7-6 with TRBJ2-7; the D gene is possibly TRBD1 (6 bases). This CDR3 region has 18 residues. V was pared by 4 bases and J by 0 bases, with 22 bases between. From germline, CDR1 is SGHVS and CDR2 FNYEAQ.

This clonotype is medium-sized in the sample. The chain uses TRBV19 and TRBJ2-2; D is possibly TRBD2 (5 bases). Trimming took 1 base from V and 1 from J, leaving 7 bases between them. The CDR3 sequence is 15 residues long. Germline V gene data show CDR1 as LNHDA and CDR2 as SQIVND (reference sequence). The CDR3 bases are TGTGCCAGTAGTATAGCGGGGAGGAACACCGGGGAGCTGTTTTTT. It yields the protein CASSIAGRNTGELFF.

Judged by abundance, this clonotype is medium-sized. The V call is TRBV29-1, the J call TRBJ2-1; possibly TRBD2 for D (5 bases). Per the germline V gene, CDR1 is SQVTM and CDR2 is ANQGSEA. The CDR3 extends over 12 amino acids. V lost 4 bases and J 5 bases, leaving 9 bases between the germline ends. CDR3: CSVASSHNEQFF. CDR3 nucleotide sequence: TGCAGCGTTGCTAGCAGCCACAATGAGCAGTTCTTC.

This clonotype qualifies as medium-sized. The gene calls are TRBV10-3 and TRBJ1-2; D not certain. This CDR3 has 14 residues. Germline CDR1 reads ENHRY; CDR2 reads SYGVKD. V was clipped by 0 bases and J by 1 base, with 6 bases between them. The CDR3 coding sequence is TGTGCCATCAGTGAGTCCGGCAGTAACTATGGCTACACCTTC. Protein sequence: CAISESGSNYGYTF.

This chain uses TRBV13 with TRBJ2-3; a possible D gene is TRBD2 (6 bases). Trimming shortened V by 5 bases and J by 0 bases, and 18 bases separated the two germline ends. The CDR3 loop spans 17 amino acids. Per the germline V gene, CDR1 is PRHDT and CDR2 is FYEKMQ (reference sequence). The CDR3 here is CASSPPGGEDSTDTQYF. The CDR3 region has the DNA TGTGCCAGCAGCCCTCCCGGGGGAGAGGATAGCACAGATACGCAGTATTTT.

This clonotype is deemed medium-sized (0.01 to 0.1%). The V call is TRBV4-1, the J call TRBJ1-1; no definite D call. Germline V lookup: CDR1 MGHRA, CDR2 YSYEKL. This CDR3 has 17 residues. Trimming took off 0 bases at V and 0 bases at J, with 14 bases between the two ends. Here the CDR3 DNA reads TGCGCCAGCAGCCAAGATCTATCGGCGGCAATGAACACTGAAGCTTTCTTT. It codes for CASSQDLSAAMNTEAFF.

This clonotype is medium-sized by share. The V gene is TRBV23-1, the J gene TRBJ2-3; possibly TRBD2 for D (6 bases). TRBV23-1 is treated as an ORF (open reading frame) with a function not yet certain. CDR3 length: 17 amino acids. V was clipped by 0 bases and J by 2 bases, with 15 bases between them. CDR3 bases: TGCGCCAGCAGTCAATCATGCGGGGAACCGCCCACAGATACGCAGTATTTT. Protein: CASSQSCGEPPTDTQYF.

This clonotype qualifies as medium-sized (0.01 to 0.1%). The chain carries TRBV6-5 and TRBJ1-2; 8 nucleotides line up with TRBD1. The CDR3 runs 16 residues. Germline V gives CDR1 MNHEY, CDR2 SVGAGI. V lost 7 bases and J lost 1; bases outside the gene matches: 11. The CDR3 loop is CASTRTGMAGNYGYTF. As DNA, the CDR3 is TGTGCCAGCACCCGGACAGGGATGGCTGGTAACTATGGCTACACCTTC.

This clonotype has only a few counts. A single base separates this from a much larger clone, so it may be a read error. V and J are TRBV2 and TRBJ2-3; D remains ambiguous. Germline lookup yields CDR1 SNHLY and CDR2 FYNNEI. V lost 0 bases, J lost 1 base, and 11 bases lay in between. CDR3 length: 16 residues. CDR3 region: CASSEAPSTGTDTQYF. In nucleotides, the CDR3 is TGTGCCAGCAGTGAAGCACCGTCGACTGGCACAGATACGCAGTATTTT.

This clonotype is termed medium-sized (0.01 to 0.1%). The V and J genes are TRBV20-1 and TRBJ2-1; either TRBD1 or TRBD2 may supply D (5 bases each). Looked up from germline, CDR1 is DFQATT and CDR2 is SNEGSKA (reference sequence). CDR3 length: 13 residues. V lost 3 bases and J 4 bases, leaving 10 bases between the germline ends. The CDR3 bases are TGCAGTGCTAGCGGGGACGGATACAATGAGCAGTTCTTC. As protein: CSASGDGYNEQFF.

This clonotype counts as large. The J gene is TRBJ2-3, the V gene TRBV27; 10 bases fit TRBD2. CDR3 length: 16 residues. Germline assignment: CDR1 MNHEY and CDR2 SMNVEV (reference sequence). V lost 5 bases to trimming and J lost 3 bases; unmatched junction nucleotides: 8. CDR3 residues: CASSPQAGGATDTQYF. CDR3 DNA sequence: TGTGCCAGCAGTCCCCAAGCGGGGGGGGCAACAGATACGCAGTATTTT.

This clonotype was detected only a few times. The chain is built from TRBV7-2 and TRBJ2-3, with 8 bases that match TRBD2. The ends lost 0 bases at V and 6 bases at J; junction bases unmatched: 11. Looked up from germline, CDR1 is SGHTA and CDR2 is FQGNSA. There are 17 residues in the CDR3. CDR3 residues: CASSLAHLRGGRDTQYF. The CDR3 DNA is TGTGCCAGCAGCTTAGCCCACCTCCGGGGGGGCCGGGATACGCAGTATTTT. The full variable domain, in which reference TRBV7-2 and TRBJ2-3 provide the parts outside the CDR3, is GAGVSQSPSNKVTEKGKDVELRCDPISGHTALYWYRQSLGQGLEFLIYFQGNSAPDKSGLPSDRFSAERTGGSVSTLTIQRTQQEDSAVYLCASSLAHLRGGRDTQYFGPGTRLTVL.

The table lists this clonotype with a few counts. Since a much larger clone is just one base distant, this may be a read error. The chain employs TRBV5-5 and TRBJ1-1; TRBD1 is a possible D gene (6 bases). The germline V gene encodes CDR1 SGHKS and CDR2 YYEKEE (reference sequence). Trimming took 5 bases from V and 7 from J, leaving 18 bases between them. This CDR3 spans 14 amino acids. The chain's CDR3 is CASSPQGWGIEAFF. The CDR3 coding sequence is TGTGCCAGCAGTCCACAGGGCTGGGGCATTGAAGCTTTCTTT.

This clonotype qualifies as large (0.1 to 1%). The V and J genes are TRBV5-1 and TRBJ1-1; D is unresolved. The V end lost 3 bases, the J end lost 4 bases, and 10 bases lay between the germline ends. The length of the CDR3 is 13 residues. CDR1 and CDR2 from the germline V gene are SGHRS and YFSETQ. The CDR3 here is CASSSLVGTEAFF. CDR3 nucleotide sequence: TGCGCCAGCAGCTCCCTGGTAGGCACTGAAGCTTTCTTT. Variable domain in full (rest from reference TRBV5-1 and TRBJ1-1): KAGVTQTPRYLIKTRGQQVTLSCSPISGHRSVSWYQQTPGQGLQFLFEYFSETQRNKGNFPGRFSGRQFSNSRSEMNVSTLELGDSALYLCASSSLVGTEAFFGQGTRLTVV.

This clonotype is medium-sized. This chain joins TRBV7-9 and TRBJ2-1; TRBD1 aligns across 11 bases. Germline trimming cut 3 bases from V and 14 bases from J; bases unmatched to any gene: 9. The CDR3 contains 14 residues. Germline CDR1 and CDR2: SEHNR and FQNEAQ (reference sequence). The CDR3 bases are TGTGCCAGCAGCTTTGAACGGACAGGGGGCTTTGAGTTCTTC. Its translation is CASSFERTGGFEFF.